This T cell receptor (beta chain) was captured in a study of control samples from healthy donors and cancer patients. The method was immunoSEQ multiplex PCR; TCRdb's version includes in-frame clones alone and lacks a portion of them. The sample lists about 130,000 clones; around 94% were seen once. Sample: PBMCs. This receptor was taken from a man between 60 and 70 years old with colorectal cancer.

The CDR3: CASSEGGPYEQYF. The CDR3 DNA is TGTGCCAGCAGCGAGGGAGGGCCCTACGAGCAGTACTTC. The V and J genes are TRBV3-1 (or the pseudogene TRBV3-2) and TRBJ2-7; 7 bases are shared with TRBD2. Germline V gene data show CDR1 as LGHDT and CDR2 as YNNKEL (reference sequence). The CDR3 has 13 residues. With V trimmed by 5 bases and J by 2 bases, 3 bases remained unmatched.